The 20 T cell receptor beta chains given below trace back to one sample, sequenced in a study of blood T cells in healthy people across ages. A second PCR of 7 to 11 cycles used a sample-barcoded 5' primer and a J-beta primer mix. TCRdb reprocessed the 5' RACE reads with MiXCR, giving one entry per CDR3 protein. The profile shows about 640,000 distinct CDR3 sequences, roughly 50% of them singletons. The sample comprised blood. The origin of the receptors is a man in his 60s in good health.

This sequence joins TRBV7-2 and TRBJ2-7; a weak D match, TRBD2 (6 bases). V was trimmed by 5 bases and J by 7 bases, leaving 21 bases between them. CDR3 length: 15 residues. Germline V lookup: CDR1 SGHTA, CDR2 FQGNSA. CDR3 loop: CASSQSAGTGREQYF. The CDR3 DNA sequence: TGTGCCAGCAGCCAATCAGCGGGTACCGGCCGGGAGCAGTACTTC. The variable domain in full, completed from reference TRBV7-2 and TRBJ2-7, reads GAGVSQSPSNKVTEKGKDVELRCDPISGHTALYWYRQSLGQGLEFLIYFQGNSAPDKSGLPSDRFSAERTGGSVSTLTIQRTQQEDSAVYLCASSQSAGTGREQYFGPGTRLTVT.

In nucleotides, the CDR3 is TGTGCCAGCAGCCAATCCAGCGGGGTCCAAGAGACCCAGTACTTC. Residues: CASSQSSGVQETQYF. V is TRBV3-1 and J is TRBJ2-5, with 7 bases matching TRBD2. Germline CDR1 is LGHDT and CDR2 is YNNKEL (reference sequence). This CDR3 is built from 15 residues. J was trimmed by 1 base and V by 2 bases; bases with no gene match: 4.

This clonotype came up a few times. The chain joins TRBV18 to TRBJ2-1; D tentatively fits TRBD1 or TRBD2 (5 bases each). Between the trimmed V and J ends, which lost 4 bases and 6 bases, there was a span of 13 bases. Looked up from germline, CDR1 is KGHSH and CDR2 is LQKENI. The CDR3 extends over 14 amino acids. CDR3 DNA sequence: TGTGCCAGCTCACTCTTGAGGGGAGCCAATGAGCAGTTCTTC. Protein: CASSLLRGANEQFF.

This clonotype came up a few times. The chain links TRBV10-3 to TRBJ2-5; 8 positions match TRBD2. Trimming at V came to 10 bases and at J to 3 bases, leaving 16 bases not matched to a gene. Per the germline V gene, CDR1 is ENHRY and CDR2 is SYGVKD. The CDR3 has 16 residues. The CDR3 loop is CATLKGGAGVKETQYF. The CDR3 coding sequence is TGTGCCACCCTCAAAGGGGGAGCGGGGGTAAAAGAGACCCAGTACTTC.

This clonotype turned up a few times. The genes are TRBV29-1 and TRBJ2-3; 8 bases are shared with TRBD1. There are 13 residues in the CDR3. Germline V CDR1 and CDR2: SQVTM, ANQGSEA. J was trimmed by 0 bases and V by 4 bases; bases with no gene match: 0. CDR3 nucleotide sequence: TGCAGCGTTGGGACAGGGAGCACAGATACGCAGTATTTT. Residues: CSVGTGSTDTQYF.

V is TRBV12-3 or TRBV12-4 and J is TRBJ2-3; D is unresolved. CDR3 length: 13 amino acids. V shed 6 bases and J shed 7 bases, with 14 bases lying between them. CDR3 in amino acids: CASSRFGMNTQYF. CDR3 DNA sequence: TGTGCCAGCAGCCGCTTCGGAATGAATACGCAGTATTTT.

V gene TRBV20-1 combines with J gene TRBJ2-5, with a weak D call TRBD2 (7 bases). The CDR3 is 16 residues long. CDR1 is DFQATT, CDR2 SNEGSKA, per germline (reference sequence). The V end lost 5 bases, the J end lost 0 bases, and 19 bases lay between the germline ends. In nucleotides, the CDR3 is TGCAGTGCTGCCTCTAGGGGGGGGGCGTACCAAGAGACCCAGTACTTC. Translation: CSAASRGGAYQETQYF.

The rearrangement links TRBV6-5 to TRBJ1-2; TRBD1 agrees at 7 bases. The CDR3 contains 12 residues. The germline V gene encodes CDR1 MNHEY and CDR2 SVGAGI. V dropped 5 bases and J dropped 5; count of bases not matched to a gene: 2. DNA for the CDR3: TGTGCCAGCAGTCAGGGGGTATATGGCTACACCTTC. This sequence encodes CASSQGVYGYTF.

The chain couples TRBV29-1 to TRBJ1-1; TRBD1 might be the D (5 bases). Germline V gives CDR1 SQVTM, CDR2 ANQGSEA. The CDR3 covers 11 residues. V lost 1 base to trimming and J lost 11 bases, with 11 bases between them. The CDR3 DNA sequence: TGCAGCGTTGAAGGGGGGGGGGATGCTTTCTTT. It codes for CSVEGGGDAFF.

This chain joins TRBV7-9 and TRBJ2-3; the D is unclear. Germline V gives CDR1 SEHNR, CDR2 FQNEAQ (reference sequence). CDR3 length: 15 amino acids. Between the trimmed V and J ends, which lost 1 base and 5 bases, there was a span of 13 bases. CDR3: CASSLEGIWQDTQYF. As DNA, the CDR3 is TGTGCCAGCAGCTTAGAGGGCATTTGGCAAGATACGCAGTATTTT.

This clonotype was counted only a few times. The chain carries TRBV12-3 or TRBV12-4 and TRBJ2-4, with D perhaps TRBD1 (6 bases). V dropped 5 bases and J dropped 0 bases, with 14 bases sitting between them. The CDR3 loop spans 16 amino acids. CDR3 sequence: CASSPWTDIAKNIQYF. CDR3 DNA: TGTGCCAGCAGTCCCTGGACAGACATAGCCAAAAACATTCAGTACTTC.

The chain recombines TRBV7-2 with TRBJ1-2; the D gene is possibly TRBD1 (6 bases). This CDR3 comprises 16 residues. The ends were cut back, 4 bases at V and 4 bases at J, with 19 bases in the middle. Germline V lookup: CDR1 SGHTA, CDR2 FQGNSA. Here the CDR3 DNA reads TGTGCCAGCAGCTCGGGCGTACAGGGTAATCCCTATGGCTACACCTTC. This gives the protein CASSSGVQGNPYGYTF.

The chain is built from TRBV29-1 and TRBJ1-1; 8 nucleotides agree with TRBD1. The CDR3 sequence is 13 residues long. Germline V lookup: CDR1 SQVTM, CDR2 ANQGSEA. The CDR3 nucleotides are TGCAGTTCCCGAACAGGGGGGGACACTGAAGCTTTCTTT. Residues: CSSRTGGDTEAFF. The whole variable domain, remainder taken from reference TRBV29-1 and TRBJ1-1, is SAVISQKPSRDICQRGTSLTIQCQVDSQVTMMFWYRQQPGQSLTLIATANQGSEATYESGFVIDKFPISRPNLTFSTLTVSNMSPEDSSIYLCSSRTGGDTEAFFGQGTRLTVV.

V and J are TRBV20-1 and TRBJ1-2; TRBD1 matches at 11 bases. This CDR3 has 12 amino acids. The V gene end was trimmed by 6 bases and the J gene end by 8 bases; junction bases not matched to a gene: 5. The germline V gene encodes CDR1 DFQATT and CDR2 SNEGSKA (reference sequence). The CDR3 here is CSADRGRLGYTF. DNA of the CDR3: TGCAGTGCGGACAGGGGGCGCCTCGGCTACACCTTC.

This clonotype has a handful of counts. The rearrangement joins TRBV12-3 or TRBV12-4 to TRBJ2-5; 8 bases are shared with TRBD1. V was pared by 8 bases and J by 4 bases, with 6 bases of the junction left unmatched. CDR3 length: 13 residues. CDR3 in DNA: TGTGCCAGCTGGGCAGGGGGCGCAGAGACCCAGTACTTC. This sequence encodes CASWAGGAETQYF.

The chain recombines TRBV29-1 with TRBJ1-2; D not resolved. V was clipped by 3 bases and J by 5 bases, with 13 bases between them. This CDR3 is built from 13 residues. The germline gives CDR1 SQVTM, CDR2 ANQGSEA. CDR3 loop: CSVEPPGDYGYTF. CDR3 DNA: TGCAGCGTTGAGCCCCCCGGAGATTATGGCTACACCTTC.

The DNA of the CDR3 is TGTGCCACCAGTGATCGGGGCCCCGGGACGCAGTATTTT. It codes for CATSDRGPGTQYF. The chain is built from TRBV24-1 and TRBJ2-3; either TRBD1 or TRBD2 may fit D (5 bases each). This CDR3 comprises 13 residues. Germline-derived CDR1 and CDR2 are KGHDR and SFDVKD. The V and J ends lost 3 bases and 9 bases respectively, with 12 bases between them.

The J gene is TRBJ2-7, the V gene TRBV10-3, with D perhaps TRBD2 (6 bases). Trimming left V 6 bases short and J 0 bases short, with 12 bases between. Germline lookup yields CDR1 ENHRY and CDR2 SYGVKD. The CDR3 has 14 residues. The CDR3 DNA sequence: TGTGCCATCAGGGGGACTTCCACCTCCTACGAGCAGTACTTC. Its protein is CAIRGTSTSYEQYF.

The chain couples TRBV29-1 to TRBJ2-4, with D perhaps matching TRBD2 (6 bases). This CDR3 has 14 amino acids. V lost 4 bases to trimming and J lost 2 bases, with 12 bases between them. Germline V lookup: CDR1 SQVTM, CDR2 ANQGSEA. CDR3 sequence reads: CSVGGVDSKNIQYF. CDR3 nucleotides: TGCAGCGTTGGCGGGGTTGATTCCAAAAACATTCAGTACTTC.

CDR3 DNA: TGTGCCAGCAGTTACTCGGACAGGGCTCAGCCCCAGCATTTT. Translating it yields CASSYSDRAQPQHF. The rearrangement uses TRBV6-2 or TRBV6-3 and TRBJ1-5; 8 nucleotides match TRBD1. The length of the CDR3 is 14 residues. The V gene end was trimmed by 0 bases and the J gene end by 6 bases; junction bases not matched to a gene: 1. CDR1 is MNHEY and CDR2 is SVGEGT in the germline V gene.